The T cell receptor (beta chain) described here comes from a study of CD8+ T cells in alopecia areata. As for this clone: The antigen is undetermined.

The germline V gene encodes CDR1 MNHEY and CDR2 SMNVEV (reference sequence). Losses at the gene ends were 6 bases for V and 3 bases for J; bases not matched to a gene: 9. The CDR3 runs 16 residues. TCR sequencing used cDNA made by reverse transcription of extracted RNA. Clones were read by immunoSEQ multiplex PCR, and TCRdb kept only the in-frame ones, dropping some. This sample has some 150,000 clones; approximately 56% occur once, and the top ten carry about 40%. Study-level findings and limits: Mice showed clearer TCR sharing than patients did, a gap that was possibly HLA-related. Researchers report lesional scalp, most notably alopecia totalis/universalis, outstripped normal scalp in clonality.

The sequence derives from a human donor in good health. J is TRBJ2-7 and V is TRBV27, with 12 bases identical to TRBD1. The sample consisted of CD8+ T cells sorted from blood. The CDR3 DNA sequence: TGTGCCAGCAGGCTACACCGGGACAGGGGGCACTACGAGCAGTACTTC. Its protein product is CASRLHRDRGHYEQYF.